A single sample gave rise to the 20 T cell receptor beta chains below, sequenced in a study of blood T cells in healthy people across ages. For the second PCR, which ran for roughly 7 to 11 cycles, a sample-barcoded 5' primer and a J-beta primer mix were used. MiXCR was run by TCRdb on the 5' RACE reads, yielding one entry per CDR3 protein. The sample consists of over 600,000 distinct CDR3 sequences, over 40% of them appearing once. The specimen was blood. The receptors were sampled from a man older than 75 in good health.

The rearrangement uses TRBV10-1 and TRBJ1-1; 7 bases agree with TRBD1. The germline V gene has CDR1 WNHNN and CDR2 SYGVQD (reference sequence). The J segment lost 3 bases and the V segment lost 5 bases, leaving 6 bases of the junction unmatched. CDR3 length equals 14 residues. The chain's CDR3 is CASSRQGRDTEAFF. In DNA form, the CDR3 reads TGCGCCAGCAGTCGACAGGGAAGGGACACTGAAGCTTTCTTT.

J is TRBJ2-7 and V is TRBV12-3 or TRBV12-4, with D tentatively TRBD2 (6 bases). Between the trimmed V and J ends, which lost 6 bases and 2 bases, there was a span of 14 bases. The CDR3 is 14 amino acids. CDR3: CASRPGGETYEQYF. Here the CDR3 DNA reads TGTGCCAGCAGACCCGGGGGAGAAACCTACGAGCAGTACTTC.

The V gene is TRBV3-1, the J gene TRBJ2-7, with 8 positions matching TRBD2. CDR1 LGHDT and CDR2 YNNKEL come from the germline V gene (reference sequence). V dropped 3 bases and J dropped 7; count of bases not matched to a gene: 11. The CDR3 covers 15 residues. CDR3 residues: CASSQGRGEVGEQYF. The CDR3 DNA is TGTGCCAGCAGCCAGGGGCGGGGGGAGGTTGGAGAGCAGTACTTC.

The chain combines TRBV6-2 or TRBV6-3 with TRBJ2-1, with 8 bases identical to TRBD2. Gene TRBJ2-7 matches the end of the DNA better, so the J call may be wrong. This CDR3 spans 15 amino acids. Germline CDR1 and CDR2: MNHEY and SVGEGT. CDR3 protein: CASSPSGYSYNEQYF. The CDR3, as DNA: TGTGCCAGCAGTCCTAGCGGGTACTCCTACAATGAGCAGTACTTC.

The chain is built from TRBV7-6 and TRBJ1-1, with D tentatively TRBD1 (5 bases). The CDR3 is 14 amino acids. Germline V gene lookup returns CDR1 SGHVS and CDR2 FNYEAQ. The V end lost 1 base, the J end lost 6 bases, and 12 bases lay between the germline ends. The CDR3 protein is CASSLVRGTAEAFF. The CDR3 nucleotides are TGTGCCAGCAGCTTAGTTCGGGGGACCGCTGAAGCTTTCTTT.

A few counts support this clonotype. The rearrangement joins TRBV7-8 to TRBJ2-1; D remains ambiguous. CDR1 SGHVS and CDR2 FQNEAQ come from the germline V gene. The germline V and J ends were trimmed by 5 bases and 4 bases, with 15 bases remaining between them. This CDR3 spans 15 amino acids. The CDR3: CASSTERSGYNEQFF. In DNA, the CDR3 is TGTGCCAGCAGCACCGAACGTTCGGGTTACAATGAGCAGTTCTTC.

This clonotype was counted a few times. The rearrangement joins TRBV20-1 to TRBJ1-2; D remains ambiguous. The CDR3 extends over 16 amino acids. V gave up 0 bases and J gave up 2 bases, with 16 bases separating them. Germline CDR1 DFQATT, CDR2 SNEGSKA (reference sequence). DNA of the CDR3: TGCAGTGCTAGAGACGATGGCAGCACAAAGAACTATGGCTACACCTTC. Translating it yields CSARDDGSTKNYGYTF.

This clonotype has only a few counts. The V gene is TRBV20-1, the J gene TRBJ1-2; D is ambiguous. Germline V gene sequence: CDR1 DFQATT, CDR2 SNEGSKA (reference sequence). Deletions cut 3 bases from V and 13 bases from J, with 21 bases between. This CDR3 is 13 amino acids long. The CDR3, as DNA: TGCAGTGCTAGTGTAATTTCGCGAGCGGACGGCACCTTC. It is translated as CSASVISRADGTF.

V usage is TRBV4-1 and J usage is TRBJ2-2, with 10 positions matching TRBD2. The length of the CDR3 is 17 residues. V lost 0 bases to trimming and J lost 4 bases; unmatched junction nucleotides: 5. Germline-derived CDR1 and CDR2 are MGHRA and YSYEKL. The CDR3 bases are TGCGCCAGCAGCCAAGAGTCACTAGCGGGGATCACCGGGGAGCTGTTTTTT. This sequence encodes CASSQESLAGITGELFF.

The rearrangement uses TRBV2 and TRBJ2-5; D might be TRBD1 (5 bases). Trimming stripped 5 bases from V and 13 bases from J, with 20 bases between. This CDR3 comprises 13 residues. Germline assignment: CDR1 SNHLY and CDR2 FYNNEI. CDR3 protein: CASSPPLDSTGYF. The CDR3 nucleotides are TGTGCCAGCAGTCCCCCTCTCGACAGTACAGGGTACTTC.

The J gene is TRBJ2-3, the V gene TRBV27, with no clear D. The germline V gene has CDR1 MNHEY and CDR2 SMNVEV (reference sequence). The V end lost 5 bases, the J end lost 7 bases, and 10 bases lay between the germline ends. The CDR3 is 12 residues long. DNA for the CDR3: TGTGCCAGCAGTCCTAGGAAGAATACGCAGTATTTT. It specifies CASSPRKNTQYF.

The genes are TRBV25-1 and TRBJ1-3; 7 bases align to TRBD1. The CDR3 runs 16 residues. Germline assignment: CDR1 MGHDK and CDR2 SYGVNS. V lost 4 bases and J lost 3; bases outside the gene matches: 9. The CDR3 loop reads CASSVLTGSGGNTIYF. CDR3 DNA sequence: TGTGCCAGCAGTGTTCTGACAGGGTCCGGTGGAAACACCATATATTTT.

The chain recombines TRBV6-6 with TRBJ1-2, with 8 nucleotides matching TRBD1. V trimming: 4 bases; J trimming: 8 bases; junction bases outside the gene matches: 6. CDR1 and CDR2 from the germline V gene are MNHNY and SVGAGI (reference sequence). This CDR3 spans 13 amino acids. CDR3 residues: CASSSGTGLGYTF. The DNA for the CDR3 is TGTGCCAGCAGTTCGGGGACAGGCCTCGGCTACACCTTC.

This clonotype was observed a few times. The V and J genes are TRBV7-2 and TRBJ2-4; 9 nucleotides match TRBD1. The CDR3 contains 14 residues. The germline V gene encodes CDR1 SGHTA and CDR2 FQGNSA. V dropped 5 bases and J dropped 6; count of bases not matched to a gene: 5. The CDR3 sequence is CASSVTGGVNIQYF. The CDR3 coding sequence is TGTGCCAGCAGCGTAACAGGGGGCGTAAACATTCAGTACTTC.

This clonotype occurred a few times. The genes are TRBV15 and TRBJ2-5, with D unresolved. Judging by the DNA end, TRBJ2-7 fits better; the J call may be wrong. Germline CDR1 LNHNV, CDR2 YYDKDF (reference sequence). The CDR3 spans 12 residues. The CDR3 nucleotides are TGTGCCACCAGCCCAAGGTCGGGCGAGCAGTACTTC. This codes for CATSPRSGEQYF.

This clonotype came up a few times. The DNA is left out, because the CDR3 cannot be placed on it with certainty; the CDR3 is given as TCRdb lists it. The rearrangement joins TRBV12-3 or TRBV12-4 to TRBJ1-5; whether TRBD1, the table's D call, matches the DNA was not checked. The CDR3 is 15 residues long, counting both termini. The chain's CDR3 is CASSSSDRENQPQHF.

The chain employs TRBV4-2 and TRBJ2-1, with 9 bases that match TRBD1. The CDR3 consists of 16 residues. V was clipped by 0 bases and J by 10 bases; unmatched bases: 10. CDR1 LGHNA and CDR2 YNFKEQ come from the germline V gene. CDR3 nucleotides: TGTGCCAGCAGCCAAGAATGGGGACAGGGAGCCTCCGAGCAGTTCTTC. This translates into CASSQEWGQGASEQFF.

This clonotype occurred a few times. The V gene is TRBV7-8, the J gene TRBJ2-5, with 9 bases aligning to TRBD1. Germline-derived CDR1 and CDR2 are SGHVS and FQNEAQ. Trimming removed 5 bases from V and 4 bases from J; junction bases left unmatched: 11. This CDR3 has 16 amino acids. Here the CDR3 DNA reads TGTGCCAGCAGCCTATACCGGACAGGGGCCGGAGAGACCCAGTACTTC. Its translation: CASSLYRTGAGETQYF.

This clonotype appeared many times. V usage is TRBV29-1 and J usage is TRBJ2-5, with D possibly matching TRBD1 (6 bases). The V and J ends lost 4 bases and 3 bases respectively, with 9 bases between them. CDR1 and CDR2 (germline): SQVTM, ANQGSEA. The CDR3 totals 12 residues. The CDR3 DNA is TGCAGCGTTGTAGGGGGTGAAGAGACCCAGTACTTC. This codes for CSVVGGEETQYF. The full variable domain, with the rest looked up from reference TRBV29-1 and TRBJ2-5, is SAVISQKPSRDICQRGTSLTIQCQVDSQVTMMFWYRQQPGQSLTLIATANQGSEATYESGFVIDKFPISRPNLTFSTLTVSNMSPEDSSIYLCSVVGGEETQYFGPGTRLLVL.

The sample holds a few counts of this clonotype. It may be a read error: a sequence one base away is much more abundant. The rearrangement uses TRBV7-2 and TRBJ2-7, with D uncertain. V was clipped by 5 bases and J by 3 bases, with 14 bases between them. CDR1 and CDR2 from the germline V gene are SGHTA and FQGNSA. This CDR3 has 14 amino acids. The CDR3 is CASSVRGTDYEQYF. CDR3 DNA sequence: TGTGCCAGCAGCGTTAGAGGCACGGACTACGAGCAGTACTTC.